This T cell receptor beta chain is from a study of CD8+CD57+ T cells in acquired aplastic anemia. Across the whole study: DNA per sorted CD4+ or CD8+ sample ranged roughly 0.19 to 27.4 ug, averaging around 3 ug. General observations from the study: In CD8+ cells, Simpson's diversity showed no significant difference between patients and controls. It was found that twenty-nine CD8+ CDR3 sequences were shared between patients and controls.

V dropped 3 bases and J dropped 0 bases, with 9 bases sitting between them. Germline CDR1 and CDR2: SEHNR and FQNEAQ (reference sequence). This CDR3 region has 15 residues. This clonotype appeared a few times. What it binds is not known. CDR3 and TCR beta VDJ profiling relied on a genomic DNA template. TCRdb re-analysed the reads in MiXCR, keeping a single row per CDR3 protein. There are 150,000 to 200,000 distinct CDR3 sequences in the sample; around 45% occur only once, and 2.5% to 3.5% lies in the top ten. This chain joins TRBV7-9 and TRBJ1-3; D might be TRBD1 (6 bases). Sequencing was carried out using sorted CD4+, CD8+, or CD8+CD57+ T cells (not recorded which) from PBMCs. This clonotype was sampled from a human donor in good health. The CDR3 DNA sequence: TGTGCCAGCAGCTTGGGGGCCGGCTCTGGAAACACCATATATTTT. Protein sequence: CASSLGAGSGNTIYF.